The 30 T cell receptor beta chains presented below share a single source sample, sequenced in a study of shared clonotypes between healthy human individuals. Naive CD8 cells comprised CD45RO-negative, CCR7-positively selected cells, excluding terminally differentiated effector memory CD45RA+ cells. Sequenced by immunoSEQ multiplex PCR; TCRdb stores in-frame clones only, minus some. The table includes around 1.9 million clones, approximately 94% detected once. Sequenced: naive CD8+ T cells from PBMCs. These receptors all come from a man aged 18-30 years in good health. Some clones in this sample may be carry-over from other donors' samples.

The genes are TRBV10-2 and TRBJ1-3; the D is unclear. Trimming left V 3 bases short and J 4 bases short, with 10 bases between. Germline V CDR1 and CDR2: WSHSY, SAAADI. The CDR3 has 14 residues. DNA of the CDR3: TGCGCCAGCAGTGACCTCGTGGGAGGAAACACCATATATTTT. It codes for CASSDLVGGNTIYF.

This rearrangement joins TRBV10-1 to TRBJ1-1, with D maybe TRBD1 (5 bases). With 5 bases removed from V and 1 base from J, the gap between germline ends came to 14 bases. The CDR3 spans 15 residues. Germline CDR1 WNHNN, CDR2 SYGVQD (reference sequence). This CDR3 reads CASSPVRGGNTEAFF. For the CDR3, the DNA is TGCGCCAGCAGTCCCGTTCGGGGGGGGAACACTGAAGCTTTCTTT.

This clone was seen once. The chain joins TRBV4-3 to TRBJ2-1; 7 bases fit TRBD2. Germline trimming cut 3 bases from V and 3 bases from J; bases unmatched to any gene: 11. This CDR3 has 17 amino acids. CDR1 is LGHNA and CDR2 is YSLEER in the germline V gene. CDR3 amino acids: CASSHKIGAGLYNEQFF. CDR3 DNA sequence: TGCGCCAGCAGCCACAAAATCGGAGCGGGACTCTACAATGAGCAGTTCTTC.

This clone is a singleton in its sample. This rearrangement joins TRBV27 to TRBJ2-7, with D perhaps matching TRBD1 (6 bases). V was pared by 5 bases and J by 3 bases, with 17 bases between. Germline CDR1 reads MNHEY; CDR2 reads SMNVEV (reference sequence). CDR3 length equals 15 residues. The CDR3 nucleotides are TGTGCCAGCAGTCCTACCAGGGGAAGGGTCTACGAGCAGTACTTC. This codes for CASSPTRGRVYEQYF.

V gene TRBV28 combines with J gene TRBJ1-2, with TRBD1 identical over 9 bases. V shed 10 bases and J 1 base; nucleotides not matched to a gene: 4. Looked up from germline, CDR1 is MDHEN and CDR2 is SYDVKM. The CDR3 has 13 residues. The CDR3: CAIRDRDNYGYTF. DNA of the CDR3: TGTGCCATTCGGGACAGGGATAACTATGGCTACACCTTC.

The chain joins TRBV7-8 to TRBJ2-3; 8 bases are a match to TRBD1. Trimming cost V 0 bases and J 0 bases; bases outside gene matches: 5. Germline CDR1 reads SGHVS; CDR2 reads FQNEAQ. The CDR3 sequence is 17 residues long. DNA of the CDR3: TGTGCCAGCAGCTTAGCGTGGACAGGGTCGAGCACAGATACGCAGTATTTT. This codes for CASSLAWTGSSTDTQYF. The full variable domain, in which reference TRBV7-8 and TRBJ2-3 provide the parts outside the CDR3, is GAGVSQSPRYKVAKRGQDVALRCDPISGHVSLFWYQQALGQGPEFLTYFQNEAQLDKSGLPSDRFFAERPEGSVSTLKIQRTQQEDSAVYLCASSLAWTGSSTDTQYFGPGTRLTVL.

V and J are TRBV10-2 and TRBJ1-5, with 8 positions matching TRBD1. CDR1 WSHSY and CDR2 SAAADI come from the germline V gene. The length of the CDR3 is 13 residues. DNA for the CDR3: TGCGCGTCGGGGACAGGAGCCGTTCAGCCCCAGCATTTT. It is translated as CASGTGAVQPQHF.

J is TRBJ2-7 and V is TRBV7-8; D remains unclear. Germline CDR1 SGHVS, CDR2 FQNEAQ. V lost 6 bases, J lost 5 bases, and 17 bases lay in between. This CDR3 has 14 residues. The CDR3 DNA reads TGTGCCAGCAGTCCTCTAAGGAGCCCCCACGAGCAGTACTTC. It encodes CASSPLRSPHEQYF.

V and J are TRBV7-8 and TRBJ1-5, with unresolved D. V was pared by 5 bases and J by 5 bases, with 22 bases between. Germline CDR1 is SGHVS and CDR2 is FQNEAQ. The CDR3 loop spans 17 amino acids. CDR3 in amino acids: CASSVTRAPRDDQPQHF. CDR3 in DNA: TGTGCCAGCAGCGTAACCCGGGCTCCTCGAGACGATCAGCCCCAGCATTTT.

The V call is TRBV5-1, the J call TRBJ2-7, with D unclear. The length of the CDR3 is 13 residues. The germline V gene encodes CDR1 SGHRS and CDR2 YFSETQ. V was trimmed by 0 bases and J by 2 bases, leaving 6 bases between them. CDR3 in DNA: TGCGCCAGCAGCTTGGGTCACGCCTACGAGCAGTACTTC. Residues: CASSLGHAYEQYF. The whole variable domain, filled in from reference TRBV5-1 and TRBJ2-7, reads KAGVTQTPRYLIKTRGQQVTLSCSPISGHRSVSWYQQTPGQGLQFLFEYFSETQRNKGNFPGRFSGRQFSNSRSEMNVSTLELGDSALYLCASSLGHAYEQYFGPGTRLTVT.

V usage is TRBV5-1 and J usage is TRBJ2-3; 14 bases match TRBD2. This CDR3 contains 16 residues. V trimming: 4 bases; J trimming: 5 bases; junction bases outside the gene matches: 6. Germline V CDR1 and CDR2: SGHRS, YFSETQ. CDR3: CASSDGLAGGGDTQYF. DNA for the CDR3: TGCGCCAGCAGCGATGGACTAGCGGGAGGCGGAGATACGCAGTATTTT.

The chain recombines TRBV18 with TRBJ1-4; unclear D gene. The CDR3 loop spans 18 amino acids. Germline V gene sequence: CDR1 KGHSH, CDR2 LQKENI. V lost 0 bases and J 1 base, leaving 15 bases between the germline ends. In DNA form, the CDR3 reads TGTGCCAGCTCACCACCGCAGTTCCGGGGTGTAACTAATGAAAAACTGTTTTTT. Protein: CASSPPQFRGVTNEKLFF.

The V gene is TRBV29-1, the J gene TRBJ1-1, with a weak D call TRBD1 (5 bases). The CDR3 has 14 residues. Trimming removed 3 bases at V and 1 base at J, with 12 bases between. Germline CDR1 is SQVTM and CDR2 is ANQGSEA. This chain's CDR3 is CSVDLADRNTEAFF. The CDR3 coding sequence is TGCAGCGTTGATCTCGCAGACAGGAACACTGAAGCTTTCTTT.

The chain couples TRBV4-1 to TRBJ1-1, with D possibly matching TRBD1 (5 bases). V dropped 1 base and J dropped 1 base, with 10 bases sitting between them. Per the germline V gene, CDR1 is MGHRA and CDR2 is YSYEKL. The CDR3 is made up of 15 amino acids. In nucleotides, the CDR3 is TGCGCCAGCAGCCAAGCGCTGGGGCAGAACACTGAAGCTTTCTTT. It is translated as CASSQALGQNTEAFF.

V is TRBV7-3 and J is TRBJ2-5; 7 bases align to TRBD1. The CDR3 covers 16 residues. Unmatched junction bases numbered 9, after V lost 5 bases and J lost 0 bases. CDR1 and CDR2 (germline): SGHTA, FQGTGA. The CDR3 is CASSMTGHLYQETQYF. CDR3 bases: TGTGCCAGCAGCATGACAGGGCACTTGTACCAAGAGACCCAGTACTTC.

The J gene is TRBJ1-5, the V gene TRBV11-2; D gene uncertain. Between the trimmed V and J ends, which lost 5 bases and 7 bases, there was a span of 12 bases. CDR3 length: 13 residues. Per germline, CDR1 SGHAT and CDR2 FQNNGV. CDR3 in amino acids: CASSLELGQPQHF. Written as DNA, the CDR3 is TGTGCCAGCAGCCTTGAGTTGGGGCAGCCCCAGCATTTT.

For this clone: Different DNA sequences within this sample yield the same CDR3. The chain joins TRBV19 to TRBJ2-1; D possibly corresponds to TRBD2 (5 bases). Trimming cost V 5 bases and J 1 base, with 9 bases left between them. The CDR3 extends over 14 amino acids. Germline V gene lookup returns CDR1 LNHDA and CDR2 SQIVND (reference sequence). The CDR3 DNA follows: TGTGCCAGTAGTGGCGGGTCGTCCTACAATGAGCAGTTCTTC. Its protein is CASSGGSSYNEQFF.

CDR3 coding DNA: TGTGCCAGCAGTTTAAGTCTTTCTTTGGGACCCGAGGGCACTGAAGCTTTCTTT. As protein: CASSLSLSLGPEGTEAFF. This chain joins TRBV28 and TRBJ1-1; D perhaps matches TRBD1 (5 bases). V was shortened by 2 bases and J by 4 bases, with 23 bases between the two germline ends. This CDR3 is 18 amino acids long. From germline, CDR1 is MDHEN and CDR2 SYDVKM.

V usage is TRBV7-8 and J usage is TRBJ2-7, with TRBD2 as a possible D gene (6 bases). In germline, CDR1 is SGHVS, CDR2 FQNEAQ. There are 20 residues in the CDR3. The germline V and J ends were trimmed by 1 base and 0 bases, with 25 bases remaining between them. CDR3 sequence: CASSLVVRDLRRDYSYEQYF. The CDR3 nucleotides read TGTGCCAGCAGCTTAGTTGTTCGGGATCTACGGAGGGATTACTCCTACGAGCAGTACTTC.

The rearrangement links TRBV9 to TRBJ2-1; D ambiguous. The germline V and J ends were trimmed by 3 bases and 5 bases, with 12 bases remaining between them. Germline CDR1 SGDLS, CDR2 YYNGEE. The length of the CDR3 is 14 residues. The DNA for the CDR3 is TGTGCCAGCAGCGCTCGGACGTTACACAATGAGCAGTTCTTC. Amino acids: CASSARTLHNEQFF.

The chain employs TRBV7-9 and TRBJ2-7, with TRBD2 as a possible D gene (6 bases). Germline assignment: CDR1 SEHNR and CDR2 FQNEAQ (reference sequence). V was clipped by 4 bases and J by 4 bases, with 14 bases between them. The CDR3 is 14 residues long. CDR3 loop: CASSSPGDKYEQYF. CDR3 sequence (DNA): TGTGCCAGCAGCTCGCCGGGAGACAAATACGAGCAGTACTTC.

The chain recombines TRBV9 with TRBJ2-7; 7 bases are shared with TRBD1. CDR1 and CDR2 (germline): SGDLS, YYNGEE. Trimming at V came to 0 bases and at J to 2 bases, leaving 5 bases not matched to a gene. The CDR3 spans 15 residues. The CDR3: CASSVAPTGTYEQYF. CDR3 DNA sequence: TGTGCCAGCAGCGTAGCCCCGACAGGGACCTACGAGCAGTACTTC.

V and J are TRBV27 and TRBJ1-5; tentatively, D is TRBD1 (5 bases). CDR3 size: 16 residues. Trimming took off 8 bases at V and 5 bases at J, with 22 bases between the two ends. Germline V gene lookup returns CDR1 MNHEY and CDR2 SMNVEV (reference sequence). The CDR3 here is CASCKLGVGGDQPQHF. CDR3 nucleotide sequence: TGTGCCAGCTGTAAATTAGGGGTTGGAGGGGATCAGCCCCAGCATTTT.

Comment on this clone: The same CDR3 also results from other DNA sequences found in this sample. This sequence joins TRBV9 and TRBJ2-7; D call uncertain. The CDR3 loop spans 14 amino acids. Germline V lookup: CDR1 SGDLS, CDR2 YYNGEE. Deletions cut 0 bases from V and 5 bases from J, with 12 bases between. CDR3 amino acids: CASSVGGSGNEQYF. The CDR3, as DNA: TGTGCCAGCAGCGTAGGGGGTAGTGGTAACGAGCAGTACTTC.

This clone has only a few counts. The chain carries TRBV15 and TRBJ1-5; D possibly corresponds to TRBD1 (6 bases). The V and J ends lost 3 bases and 4 bases respectively, with 10 bases between them. The CDR3 sequence is 14 residues long. Germline loops: CDR1 LNHNV, CDR2 YYDKDF (reference sequence). The CDR3 here is CATSSWTANQPQHF. CDR3 DNA: TGTGCCACCAGCAGTTGGACAGCAAATCAGCCCCAGCATTTT.

The CDR3 is CASSPMGAPESHGYTF. DNA of the CDR3: TGTGCCAGCAGCCCAATGGGGGCGCCTGAATCCCATGGCTACACCTTC. This sequence joins TRBV9 and TRBJ1-2, with a weak D call TRBD1 (6 bases). CDR1 is SGDLS and CDR2 is YYNGEE in the germline V gene. The V end was cut by 4 bases, the J end by 6 bases, with 22 bases between. This CDR3 spans 16 amino acids.

The rearrangement links TRBV2 to TRBJ2-2, with 9 bases matching TRBD2. Trimming cost V 9 bases and J 7 bases; bases outside gene matches: 12. The CDR3 is 15 amino acids. CDR1 SNHLY and CDR2 FYNNEI come from the germline V gene. DNA of the CDR3: TGTGCCAGGGCAGCGGCGGGAGGGGTCGGCGGGGAGCTGTTTTTT. It translates to CARAAAGGVGGELFF. The entire variable domain, with the rest obtained from reference TRBV2 and TRBJ2-2, is as follows: EPEVTQTPSHQVTQMGQEVILRCVPISNHLYFYWYRQILGQKVEFLVSFYNNEISEKSEIFDDQFSVERPDGSNFTLKIRSTKLEDSAMYFCARAAAGGVGGELFFGEGSRLTVL.

Worth noting for this clone: Within the sample, other DNA sequences also encode this same CDR3. This chain uses TRBV7-9 with TRBJ2-7; the D gene is possibly TRBD2 (6 bases). Germline CDR1 SEHNR, CDR2 FQNEAQ (reference sequence). Trimming cost V 8 bases and J 2 bases, with 13 bases left between them. CDR3 length: 13 amino acids. The DNA for the CDR3 is TGTGCCAGCGGGACGGGGGTACCCTACGAGCAGTACTTC. It encodes CASGTGVPYEQYF.

The J gene is TRBJ2-1, the V gene TRBV9; a weak D match, TRBD1 (5 bases). The V gene's germline CDR1 is SGDLS and CDR2 YYNGEE. V was shortened by 3 bases and J by 9 bases, with 13 bases between the two germline ends. The CDR3 loop spans 13 amino acids. DNA of the CDR3: TGTGCCAGCAGCGCCCCCACAAGGGGTGAGCAGTTCTTC. Protein: CASSAPTRGEQFF.

The genes are TRBV5-6 and TRBJ2-1; maybe TRBD2 (5 bases). This CDR3 is 14 amino acids long. V lost 1 base and J 5 bases, leaving 10 bases between the germline ends. Germline CDR1 and CDR2: SGHDT and YYEEEE. In nucleotides, the CDR3 is TGTGCCAGCAGCTTGACGTTCGGGGACAATGAGCAGTTCTTC. As protein: CASSLTFGDNEQFF. Combining the CDR3 with reference TRBV5-6 and TRBJ2-1 gives the whole variable domain DAGVTQSPTHLIKTRGQQVTLRCSPKSGHDTVSWYQQALGQGPQFIFQYYEEEERQRGNFPDRFSGHQFPNYSSELNVNALLLGDSALYLCASSLTFGDNEQFFGPGTRLTVL.